The 31 T cell receptor beta chains in this list originate from one sample, sequenced in a study of CD8+CD57+ T cells in acquired aplastic anemia. The template for TCR beta VDJ and CDR3 sequence profiling was genomic DNA. In TCRdb, the reads were re-called with MiXCR into one record per CDR3 protein. The table has hundreds of thousands of distinct CDR3 sequences, 60% to 80% seen once. Sequencing was done on a sample of sorted CD4+, CD8+, or CD8+CD57+ T cells (not recorded which) from PBMCs. The receptors originated from a human donor in good health, serving as a control.

V is TRBV2 and J is TRBJ1-5, with 8 bases that match TRBD1. The CDR3 loop spans 14 amino acids. Germline V lookup: CDR1 SNHLY, CDR2 FYNNEI. Trimming removed 6 bases from V and 6 bases from J; junction bases left unmatched: 7. The CDR3 region has the DNA TGTGCCAGCAGCCTAGACAGGGGAACTCAGCCCCAGCATTTT. It specifies CASSLDRGTQPQHF.

Remarks on this clonotype: Just one base apart from a much larger clone, this may be a read error. This sequence joins TRBV12-3 or TRBV12-4 and TRBJ1-1; D not resolved. This CDR3 is built from 15 residues. The V end lost 5 bases, the J end lost 2 bases, and 15 bases lay between the germline ends. DNA for the CDR3: TGTGCCAGCAGTCCAAGGTTACGAAAAAACACTGAAGCTTTCTTT. Translating gives CASSPRLRKNTEAFF.

J is TRBJ1-1 and V is TRBV10-3, with D maybe TRBD1 (6 bases). Germline V gene lookup returns CDR1 ENHRY and CDR2 SYGVKD. Trimming shortened V by 7 bases and J by 4 bases, and 10 bases separated the two germline ends. This CDR3 comprises 12 residues. The CDR3 bases are TGTGCCATCAAGGGGGGTGGCACTGAAGCTTTCTTT. Amino acids: CAIKGGGTEAFF.

The chain uses TRBV2 and TRBJ2-1; D might be TRBD1 or TRBD2, each matching 6 bases. The CDR3 runs to 14 residues. Germline assignment: CDR1 SNHLY and CDR2 FYNNEI. V lost 7 bases and J 8 bases, leaving 18 bases between the germline ends. The CDR3 is CASTPDWGADEQFF. Here the CDR3 DNA reads TGTGCCAGCACGCCAGACTGGGGGGCCGATGAGCAGTTCTTC.

This clonotype has a count of ten or more. The chain carries TRBV27 and TRBJ1-5, with unresolved D. The CDR3 has 15 residues. Germline CDR1 reads MNHEY; CDR2 reads SMNVEV (reference sequence). Between the trimmed V and J ends, which lost 3 bases and 0 bases, there was a span of 9 bases. CDR3 DNA: TGTGCCAGCAGTTTCCCGCAGGATAGCAATCAGCCCCAGCATTTT. This sequence encodes CASSFPQDSNQPQHF.

This clonotype is a singleton in its sample. The CDR3 ends on some other residue instead of the conserved phenylalanine or tryptophan, so this is likely a read error. No DNA is shown, since the ends of the CDR3 on it are uncertain; the CDR3 is the one TCRdb lists. The chain combines TRBV2 with TRBJ2-5; TRBD1 is the table's D call, not checked against the DNA. Germline-derived CDR1 and CDR2 are SNHLY and FYNNEI. 15 amino acids form the CDR3, both terminal residues included. CDR3: CASSRGESLQVTQDT.

There are a few counts of this clonotype. This CDR3 fails to terminate in the conserved phenylalanine or tryptophan, so it likely reflects a read error. The V gene is TRBV24-1, the J gene TRBJ2-2; 8 positions match TRBD1. Germline V gene lookup returns CDR1 KGHDR and CDR2 SFDVKD. Trimming at V came to 11 bases and at J to 2 bases, leaving 9 bases not matched to a gene. The CDR3 consists of 15 residues. CDR3 sequence: CASTFGQGNTGELFL. CDR3 sequence (DNA): TGTGCCAGCACCTTCGGACAGGGCAACACCGGGGAGCTGTTTCTT.

This clonotype has more than one count but fewer than ten. This sequence joins TRBV18 and TRBJ2-5; D possibly matches TRBD1 or TRBD2 (5 bases each). The CDR3 spans 15 residues. Looked up from germline, CDR1 is KGHSH and CDR2 is LQKENI. The V end lost 1 base, the J end lost 5 bases, and 14 bases lay between the germline ends. Here the CDR3 DNA reads TGTGCCAGCTCACCACTAACGGGGCAGTCGGAGACCCAGTACTTC. Protein sequence: CASSPLTGQSETQYF. The whole variable domain, filled in from reference TRBV18 and TRBJ2-5, reads NAGVMQNPRHLVRRRGQEARLRCSPMKGHSHVYWYRQLPEEGLKFMVYLQKENIIDESGMPKERFSAEFPKEGPSILRIQQVVRGDSAAYFCASSPLTGQSETQYFGPGTRLLVL.

V usage is TRBV20-1 and J usage is TRBJ2-7; 10 bases fit TRBD1. CDR1 and CDR2 from the germline V gene are DFQATT and SNEGSKA (reference sequence). The V segment lost 4 bases and the J segment 4 bases; nucleotides outside the gene matches: 7. The CDR3 spans 14 residues. The CDR3 here is CSATTGQGPYEQYF. The CDR3 DNA sequence: TGCAGTGCTACCACGGGACAGGGGCCGTACGAGCAGTACTTC.

This chain links TRBV6-1 with TRBJ1-2, with D unclear. Between the trimmed V and J ends, which lost 7 bases and 1 base, there was a span of 10 bases. The germline gives CDR1 MNHNS, CDR2 SASEGT. There are 13 residues in the CDR3. CDR3 sequence (DNA): TGTGCCAGCACTGATGTGGGTAACTATGGCTACACCTTC. Protein product: CASTDVGNYGYTF.

As regards this clonotype: Compared with germline, one end of the junction differs, possibly owing to a read error. The DNA for the CDR3 is TGCGCCAGCAGCTTCGACGTGACAGGGCAAGGCTACACCTTC. Translating gives CASSFDVTGQGYTF. The chain employs TRBV5-5 and TRBJ1-2, with TRBD1 identical over 7 bases. Germline V lookup: CDR1 SGHKS, CDR2 YYEKEE (reference sequence). The CDR3 length is 14 residues.

Many counts were recorded for this clonotype. This chain uses TRBV20-1 with TRBJ1-2; 8 nucleotides align to TRBD1. Germline V gene sequence: CDR1 DFQATT, CDR2 SNEGSKA (reference sequence). J lost 4 bases, V lost 3 bases, and 16 bases had no gene match. CDR3 length equals 17 residues. CDR3 in DNA: TGCAGTGCTAGTGCTCCCCCACAGGGGGTGGTAGTCTATGGCTACACCTTC. Translating it yields CSASAPPQGVVVYGYTF.

This clonotype showed up just once. The chain uses TRBV9 and TRBJ2-7; 9 bases are shared with TRBD2. The CDR3 consists of 15 residues. CDR1 is SGDLS and CDR2 is YYNGEE in the germline V gene. V gave up 4 bases and J gave up 7 bases; unmatched junction bases: 12. CDR3 loop: CASSLTGGGAGEQYF. The DNA of the CDR3 is TGTGCCAGCAGCTTGACTGGCGGGGGGGCAGGGGAGCAGTACTTC.

This clonotype was counted ten times or more. J is TRBJ1-2 and V is TRBV5-8, with 10 bases aligning to TRBD1. CDR1 is SGHTS, CDR2 YDEGEE, per germline. V was pared by 3 bases and J by 8 bases, with 7 bases of the junction left unmatched. CDR3 length: 14 residues. CDR3 loop: CASSSGQGVRGYTF. The CDR3 DNA reads as TGTGCCAGCAGCTCAGGACAGGGGGTAAGGGGCTACACCTTC.

The V and J genes are TRBV12-3 or TRBV12-4 and TRBJ1-6; a weak D match, TRBD1 (5 bases). This CDR3 has 15 amino acids. V was clipped by 2 bases and J by 7 bases, with 12 bases between them. The CDR3 nucleotides read TGTGCCAGCAGTTTACGGGGACGGGGAAATTCACCCCTCCACTTT. The encoded protein is CASSLRGRGNSPLHF.

This chain uses TRBV20-1 with TRBJ2-7; maybe TRBD1 (5 bases). The CDR3 length is 11 residues. Germline V CDR1 and CDR2: DFQATT, SNEGSKA (reference sequence). Trimming took 8 bases from V and 2 from J, leaving 10 bases between them. DNA for the CDR3: TGCAGTTTAGACAGACCCTACGAGCAGTACTTC. It specifies CSLDRPYEQYF.

A word on this clonotype: It is unclear where the CDR3 begins or ends on the DNA, so no DNA is shown, and the CDR3 is as TCRdb lists it. V usage is TRBV7-8 and J usage is TRBJ1-3; the table calls TRBD1, which could not be checked here. The V gene's germline CDR1 is SGHVS and CDR2 FQNEAQ. The CDR3 totals 15 residues, both ends included. The CDR3 loop is CASSLTRGVQYFGPF.

This clonotype was recorded a few times. The rearrangement joins TRBV7-9 to TRBJ1-2; TRBD1 matches at 8 bases. V trimming: 5 bases; J trimming: 6 bases; junction bases outside the gene matches: 5. Germline V gene data show CDR1 as SEHNR and CDR2 as FQNEAQ (reference sequence). This CDR3 has 13 residues. This CDR3 reads CASSVDREDGYTF. CDR3 nucleotides: TGTGCCAGCAGCGTGGACAGGGAGGATGGCTACACCTTC. Using reference TRBV7-9 and TRBJ1-2 for the parts outside the CDR3, the full variable domain is DTGVSQNPRHKITKRGQNVTFRCDPISEHNRLYWYRQTLGQGPEFLTYFQNEAQLEKSRLLSDRFSAERPKGSFSTLEIQRTEQGDSAMYLCASSVDREDGYTFGSGTRLTVV.

On this clonotype itself: The germline gene is not matched at one end of the junction; a read error may be the cause. The V and J genes are TRBV12-3 or TRBV12-4 and TRBJ1-2, with 7 bases that match TRBD1. CDR3 size: 14 residues. CDR3 amino acids: CASSLINRGYGYSF. The CDR3 DNA reads as TGTGCCAGCAGTTTGATCAACAGGGGATATGGCTACTCCTTC.

The chain uses TRBV12-3 or TRBV12-4 and TRBJ2-1; the match to TRBD1 covers 9 bases. CDR3 length: 15 amino acids. V lost 7 bases to trimming and J lost 4 bases; unmatched junction nucleotides: 8. The CDR3 loop reads CASTPTGGTYNEQFF. In nucleotides, the CDR3 is TGTGCCAGCACCCCGACAGGGGGGACGTACAATGAGCAGTTCTTC.

Comment on this clonotype: One end of the junction varies from germline; a read error may be responsible. The rearrangement uses TRBV7-2 and TRBJ1-5; D remains ambiguous. CDR1 is SGHTA, CDR2 FQGNSA, per germline. The CDR3 covers 12 residues. The DNA of the CDR3 is TGCGCCAGCAGCTTTAGCAAGCGGCCCCCGCAGTTT. Protein sequence: CASSFSKRPPQF.

This clonotype was observed many times. The V gene is TRBV20-1, the J gene TRBJ1-2; 7 bases agree with TRBD1. Germline V CDR1 and CDR2: DFQATT, SNEGSKA (reference sequence). Trimming took 2 bases from V and 7 from J; bases not matched to a gene: 10. This CDR3 region has 14 residues. This chain's CDR3 is CSARSAGTESGYTF. The CDR3, as DNA: TGCAGTGCTAGAAGTGCCGGGACAGAAAGTGGCTACACCTTC.

This clonotype was counted ten times or more. The chain joins TRBV19 to TRBJ1-1, with D hard to call. The V and J ends lost 0 bases and 1 base respectively, with 21 bases between them. CDR3 length equals 19 residues. Germline CDR1 reads LNHDA; CDR2 reads SQIVND (reference sequence). In DNA form, the CDR3 reads TGTGCCAGTAGTATAGATCGTCTGGGAATGAACGGGGAGAACACTGAAGCTTTCTTT. Protein product: CASSIDRLGMNGENTEAFF.

A remark on this clonotype: The junction differs from germline at one of its ends, possibly a read error. The chain joins TRBV9 to TRBJ2-7, with D perhaps matching TRBD2 (5 bases). This CDR3 comprises 14 residues. Germline CDR1 reads SGDLS; CDR2 reads YYNGEE. CDR3 DNA: TGTGCCAGCAGCGAGTTGGGAGTGGTCTACGAGCAGTCTTTC. It specifies CASSELGVVYEQSF.

CDR3 DNA sequence: TGTGCCAGCAGCTTAGCCAGGTGCCAGCAGTACTTC. It encodes CASSLARCQQYF. The rearrangement uses TRBV9 and TRBJ2-7; D not resolved. CDR1 and CDR2 (germline): SGDLS, YYNGEE. V gave up 4 bases and J gave up 8 bases, with 13 bases separating them. The CDR3 spans 12 residues.

The V call is TRBV19, the J call TRBJ1-5; D is undetermined. Trimming stripped 7 bases from V and 3 bases from J, with 28 bases between. This CDR3 contains 19 residues. Germline V gives CDR1 LNHDA, CDR2 SQIVND (reference sequence). As DNA, the CDR3 is TGTGCCAGTACCCCCCGAGCTGAGGCCTCGAGTGTACTCAATCAGCCCCAGCATTTT. Translating gives CASTPRAEASSVLNQPQHF.

The rearrangement uses TRBV20-1 and TRBJ1-1; perhaps TRBD1 as D (6 bases). This CDR3 is built from 12 residues. CDR1 DFQATT and CDR2 SNEGSKA come from the germline V gene (reference sequence). Trimming took off 6 bases at V and 3 bases at J, with 11 bases between the two ends. The CDR3 nucleotides are TGCAGTGCATGGGAGGGGGACACTGAAGCTTTCTTT. Residues: CSAWEGDTEAFF.

Points on this clonotype: The final CDR3 position lacks the conserved phenylalanine or tryptophan, pointing to a likely read error. The chain links TRBV7-2 to TRBJ2-3; perhaps TRBD2 as D (6 bases). The CDR3 totals 16 residues. From germline, CDR1 is SGHTA and CDR2 FQGNSA. Trimming pared 5 bases from V and 6 bases from J, leaving 21 bases between. CDR3 in DNA: TGTGCCAGCAGCCGGCGGGACGGTCCCGGGGCGGATACGCAGTATCTT. Amino acid sequence: CASSRRDGPGADTQYL.

The chain uses TRBV19 and TRBJ1-6, with a tentative D call TRBD1 (6 bases). V lost 3 bases, J lost 15 bases, and 18 bases lay in between. This CDR3 contains 14 residues. Germline V gives CDR1 LNHDA, CDR2 SQIVND (reference sequence). CDR3 in DNA: TGTGCCAGTAGTATCCAGGGGATAGATGGCTACCTCCACTTT. It is translated as CASSIQGIDGYLHF.

This clonotype was seen only once. A junction end diverges from the germline sequence, so it may reflect a read error. This chain uses TRBV9 with TRBJ1-5; tentative D call: TRBD1 (5 bases). Germline V gene sequence: CDR1 SGDLS, CDR2 YYNGEE. The CDR3 length is 13 residues. The CDR3 here is CASSVEDRSRNYF. In DNA form, the CDR3 reads TGTGCCAGCAGCGTAGAAGACAGAAGCCGTAATTATTTT.

V and J are TRBV9 and TRBJ1-6; 7 positions agree with TRBD1. The germline V gene encodes CDR1 SGDLS and CDR2 YYNGEE. CDR3 length: 15 amino acids. V dropped 4 bases and J dropped 13; count of bases not matched to a gene: 14. CDR3 protein: CASSFRDRANLPLHF. CDR3 DNA: TGTGCCAGCAGCTTTCGCGACAGGGCGAACTTGCCCCTCCACTTT. Full variable domain (outside the CDR3, taken from reference TRBV9 and TRBJ1-6): DSGVTQTPKHLITATGQRVTLRCSPRSGDLSVYWYQQSLDQGLQFLIQYYNGEERAKGNILERFSAQQFPDLHSELNLSSLELGDSALYFCASSFRDRANLPLHFGNGTRLTVT.